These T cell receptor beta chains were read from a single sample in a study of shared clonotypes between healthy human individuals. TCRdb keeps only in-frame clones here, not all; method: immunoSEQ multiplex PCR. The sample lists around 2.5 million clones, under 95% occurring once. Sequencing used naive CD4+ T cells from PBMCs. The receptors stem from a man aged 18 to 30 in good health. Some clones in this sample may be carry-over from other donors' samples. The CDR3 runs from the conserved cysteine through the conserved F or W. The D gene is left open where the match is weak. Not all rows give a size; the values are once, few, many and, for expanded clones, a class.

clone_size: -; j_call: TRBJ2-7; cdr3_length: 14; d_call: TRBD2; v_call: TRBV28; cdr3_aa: CASKVGTSGNEQYF; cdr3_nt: TGTGCCAGCAAAGTAGGGACTAGCGGTAACGAGCAGTACTTC
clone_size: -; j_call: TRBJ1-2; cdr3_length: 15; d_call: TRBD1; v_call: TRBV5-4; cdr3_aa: CASSFRRTGLNGYTF; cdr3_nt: TGTGCCAGCAGCTTCCGCCGGACAGGACTGAATGGCTACACCTTC
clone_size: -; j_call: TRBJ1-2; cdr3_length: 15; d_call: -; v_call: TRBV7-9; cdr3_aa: CASSFLASPGDGYTF; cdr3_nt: TGTGCCAGCAGCTTCTTAGCGTCGCCAGGGGATGGCTACACCTTC
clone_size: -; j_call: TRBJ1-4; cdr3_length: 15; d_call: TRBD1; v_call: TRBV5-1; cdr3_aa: CASSLADRNNEKLFF; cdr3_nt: TGCGCCAGCAGCTTGGCGGACAGGAATAATGAAAAACTGTTTTTT
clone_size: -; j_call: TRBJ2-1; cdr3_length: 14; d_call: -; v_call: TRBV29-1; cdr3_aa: CSVEGRAASNEQFF; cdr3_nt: TGCAGCGTTGAAGGGAGGGCGGCATCTAATGAGCAGTTCTTC
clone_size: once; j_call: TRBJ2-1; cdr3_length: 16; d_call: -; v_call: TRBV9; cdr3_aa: CASSVLGQVNYNEQFF; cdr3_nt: TGTGCCAGCAGCGTTCTAGGCCAAGTGAACTACAATGAGCAGTTCTTC
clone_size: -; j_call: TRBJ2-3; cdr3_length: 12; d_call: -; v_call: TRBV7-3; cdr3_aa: CASSPTLNTQYF; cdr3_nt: TGTGCCAGCAGCCCCACATTGAATACGCAGTATTTT
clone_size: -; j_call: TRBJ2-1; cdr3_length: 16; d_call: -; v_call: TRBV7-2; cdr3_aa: CASSLGGGTTYNEQFF; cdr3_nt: TGTGCCAGCAGCTTAGGAGGGGGGACAACCTACAATGAGCAGTTCTTC
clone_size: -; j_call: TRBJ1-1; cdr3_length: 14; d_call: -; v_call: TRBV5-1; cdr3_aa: CASSSSGQNTEAFF; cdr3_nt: TGCGCCAGCAGTTCGTCCGGACAGAACACTGAAGCTTTCTTT
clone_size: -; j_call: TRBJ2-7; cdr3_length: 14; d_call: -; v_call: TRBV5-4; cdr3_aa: CASSYDNGAYEQYF; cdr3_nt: TGTGCCAGCAGCTACGACAATGGGGCCTACGAGCAGTACTTC
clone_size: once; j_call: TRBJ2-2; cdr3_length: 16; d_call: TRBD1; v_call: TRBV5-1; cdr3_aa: CASSPLPGQGAGELFF; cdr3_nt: TGCGCCAGCAGCCCTTTACCGGGACAGGGAGCCGGGGAGCTGTTTTTT
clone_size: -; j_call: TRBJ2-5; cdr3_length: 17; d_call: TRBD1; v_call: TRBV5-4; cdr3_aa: CASSLKQTGGVGETQYF; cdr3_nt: TGTGCCAGCAGCTTGAAGCAGACAGGGGGCGTCGGAGAGACCCAGTACTTC
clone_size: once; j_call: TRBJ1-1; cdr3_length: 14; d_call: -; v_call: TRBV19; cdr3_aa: CASIADRMNTEAFF; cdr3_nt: TGTGCCAGTATAGCCGACAGAATGAACACTGAAGCTTTCTTT
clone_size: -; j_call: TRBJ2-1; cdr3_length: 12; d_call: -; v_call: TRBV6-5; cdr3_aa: CASSTSYNEQFF; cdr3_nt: TGTGCCAGCTCTACTTCTTACAATGAGCAGTTCTTC
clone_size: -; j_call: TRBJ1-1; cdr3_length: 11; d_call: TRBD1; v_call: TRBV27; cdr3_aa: CASSDRGRAFF; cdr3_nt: TGTGCCAGCAGTGACAGGGGTCGAGCTTTCTTT
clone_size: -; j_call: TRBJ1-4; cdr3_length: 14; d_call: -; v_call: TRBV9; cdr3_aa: CASSIGPIPEKLFF; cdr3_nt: TGTGCCAGCAGCATAGGACCCATCCCAGAAAAACTGTTTTTT
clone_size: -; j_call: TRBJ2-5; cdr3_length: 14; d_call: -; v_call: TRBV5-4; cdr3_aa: CASSLAGTPGTQYF; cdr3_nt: TGTGCCAGCAGCTTGGCGGGTACCCCGGGGACCCAGTACTTC
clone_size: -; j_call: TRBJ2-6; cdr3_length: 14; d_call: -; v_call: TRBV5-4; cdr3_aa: CASSLFSGANVLTF; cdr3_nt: TGTGCCAGCAGCTTGTTTTCGGGGGCCAACGTCCTGACTTTC
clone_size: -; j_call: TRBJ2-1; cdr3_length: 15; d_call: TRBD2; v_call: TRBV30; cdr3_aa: CAWTIQGLGGNEQFF; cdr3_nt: TGTGCCTGGACCATCCAGGGACTAGGTGGAAATGAGCAGTTCTTC
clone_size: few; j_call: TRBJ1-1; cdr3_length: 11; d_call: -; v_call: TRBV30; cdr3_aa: CAWSVEGEAFF; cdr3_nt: TGTGCCTGGAGTGTAGAGGGTGAAGCTTTCTTT
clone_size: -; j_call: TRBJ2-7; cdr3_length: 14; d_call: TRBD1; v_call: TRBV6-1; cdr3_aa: CASSQGQVPYEQYF; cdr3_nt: TGTGCCAGCAGTCAGGGACAGGTACCCTACGAGCAGTACTTC
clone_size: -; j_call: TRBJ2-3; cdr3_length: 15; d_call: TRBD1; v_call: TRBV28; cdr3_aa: CASSLNRGGTDTQYF; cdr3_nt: TGTGCCAGCAGTTTAAACAGGGGTGGGACAGATACGCAGTATTTT
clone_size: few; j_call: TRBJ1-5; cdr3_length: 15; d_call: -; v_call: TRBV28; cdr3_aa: CASSLDRLGSQPQHF; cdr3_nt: TGTGCCAGCAGTTTAGACAGGCTAGGGAGCCAGCCCCAGCATTTT
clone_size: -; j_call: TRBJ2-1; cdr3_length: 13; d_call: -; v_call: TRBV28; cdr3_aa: CASSSRGRNEQFF; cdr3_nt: TGTGCCAGCAGTTCCCGGGGGAGAAATGAGCAGTTCTTC
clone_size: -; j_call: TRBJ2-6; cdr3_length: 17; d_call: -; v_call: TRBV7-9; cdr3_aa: CASSSSTRSSGANVLTF; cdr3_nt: TGTGCCAGCAGCTCCTCTACACGGAGCTCTGGGGCCAACGTCCTGACTTTC
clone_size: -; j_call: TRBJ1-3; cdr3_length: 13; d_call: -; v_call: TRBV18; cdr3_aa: CASSGVSGNTIYF; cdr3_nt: TGTGCCAGCTCAGGGGTCTCTGGAAACACCATATATTTT
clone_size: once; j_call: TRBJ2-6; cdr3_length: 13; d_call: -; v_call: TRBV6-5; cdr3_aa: CATLTTGANVLTF; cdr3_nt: TGTGCCACTTTAACCACTGGGGCCAACGTCCTGACTTTC
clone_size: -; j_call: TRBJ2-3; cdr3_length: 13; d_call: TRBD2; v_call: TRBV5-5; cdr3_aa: CASSLAGFDTQYF; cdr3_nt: TGTGCCAGCAGCTTAGCGGGATTCGATACGCAGTATTTT
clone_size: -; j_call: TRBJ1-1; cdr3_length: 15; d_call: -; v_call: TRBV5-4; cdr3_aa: CASSSRFEAHTEAFF; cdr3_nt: TGTGCCAGCAGCTCCCGGTTCGAGGCCCACACTGAAGCTTTCTTT
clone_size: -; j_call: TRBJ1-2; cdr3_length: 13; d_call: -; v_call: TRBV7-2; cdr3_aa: CASSFSGESGYTF; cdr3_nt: TGTGCCAGCAGCTTTTCAGGGGAGAGTGGCTACACCTTC
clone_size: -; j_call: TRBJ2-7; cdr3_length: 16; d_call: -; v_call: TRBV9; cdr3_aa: CASSVAGGTPTHEQYF; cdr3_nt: TGTGCCAGCAGCGTAGCTGGTGGGACCCCAACCCACGAGCAGTACTTC
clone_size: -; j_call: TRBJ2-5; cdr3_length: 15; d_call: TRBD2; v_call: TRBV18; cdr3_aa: CASSRLAGGGETQYF; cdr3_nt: TGTGCCAGCTCAAGGCTAGCGGGAGGTGGAGAGACCCAGTACTTC
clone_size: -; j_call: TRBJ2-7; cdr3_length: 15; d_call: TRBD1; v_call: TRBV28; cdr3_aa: CASSPNRRQGREQYF; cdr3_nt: TGTGCCAGCAGTCCAAACCGAAGACAGGGCAGGGAGCAGTACTTC
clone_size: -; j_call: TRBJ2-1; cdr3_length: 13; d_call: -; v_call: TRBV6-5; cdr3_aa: CASSYFGGNEQFF; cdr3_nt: TGTGCCAGCAGTTACTTCGGAGGGAATGAGCAGTTCTTC
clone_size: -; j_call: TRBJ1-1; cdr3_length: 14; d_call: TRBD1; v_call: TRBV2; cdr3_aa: CASRGQGEGTEAFF; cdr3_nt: TGTGCCAGCAGGGGACAGGGGGAGGGCACTGAAGCTTTCTTT
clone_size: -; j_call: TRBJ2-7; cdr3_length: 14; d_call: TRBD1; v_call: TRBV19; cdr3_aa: CASSKRDRYYEQYF; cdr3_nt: TGTGCCAGTAGTAAGAGGGACAGATACTACGAGCAGTACTTC
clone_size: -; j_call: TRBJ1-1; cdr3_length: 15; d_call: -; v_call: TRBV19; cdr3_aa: CASSIRGGMNTEAFF; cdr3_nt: TGTGCCAGTAGTATCCGGGGTGGGATGAACACTGAAGCTTTCTTT
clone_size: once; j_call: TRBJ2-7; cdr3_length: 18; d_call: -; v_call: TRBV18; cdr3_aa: CASSPRGGGAADSYEQYF; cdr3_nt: TGTGCCAGCTCACCCCGGGGTGGAGGGGCCGCGGATTCCTACGAGCAGTACTTC
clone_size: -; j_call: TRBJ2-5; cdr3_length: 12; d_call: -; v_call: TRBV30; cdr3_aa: CAWSGSQETQYF; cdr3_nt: TGTGCCTGGAGTGGGTCCCAAGAGACCCAGTACTTC